This TCR beta chain was observed in a study of cytomegalovirus exposure and HLA in healthy donors. PCR was performed using 60 Vbeta and 13 Jbeta primers. Generated by immunoSEQ multiplex PCR, the TCRdb table keeps only in-frame clones and is missing some. The table includes about 110,000 clones, 60% to 75% detected once. Sequencing used PBMCs. This TCR came from a man under 40 in good health and CMV-seronegative.

In DNA form, the CDR3 reads TGTGCCAGCAGCCGGTCGGGTTGGGAGACCCAGTACTTC. Its translation: CASSRSGWETQYF. The rearrangement links TRBV7-8 to TRBJ2-5; D is ambiguous. V was clipped by 5 bases and J by 5 bases, with 12 bases between them. Per germline, CDR1 SGHVS and CDR2 FQNEAQ. The CDR3 contains 13 residues.